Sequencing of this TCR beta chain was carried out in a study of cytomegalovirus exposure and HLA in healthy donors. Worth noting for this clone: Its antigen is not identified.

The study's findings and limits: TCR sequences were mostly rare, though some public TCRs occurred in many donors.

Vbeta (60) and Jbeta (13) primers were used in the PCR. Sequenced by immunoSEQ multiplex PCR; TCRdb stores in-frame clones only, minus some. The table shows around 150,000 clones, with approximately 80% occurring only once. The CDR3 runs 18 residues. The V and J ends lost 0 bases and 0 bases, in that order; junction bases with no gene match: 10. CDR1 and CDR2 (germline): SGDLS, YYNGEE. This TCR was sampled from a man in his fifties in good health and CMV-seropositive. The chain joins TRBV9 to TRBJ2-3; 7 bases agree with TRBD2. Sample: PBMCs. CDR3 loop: CASSVGRISSGSTDTQYF. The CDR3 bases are TGTGCCAGCAGCGTAGGAAGAATAAGTAGCGGGAGCACAGATACGCAGTATTTT. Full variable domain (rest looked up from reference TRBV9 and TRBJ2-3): DSGVTQTPKHLITATGQRVTLRCSPRSGDLSVYWYQQSLDQGLQFLIQYYNGEERAKGNILERFSAQQFPDLHSELNLSSLELGDSALYFCASSVGRISSGSTDTQYFGPGTRLTVL.